Following are 5 T cell receptor beta chains from one sample sequenced in a study of T cell responses to AZD1222 COVID-19 vaccine. Assay: immunoSEQ multiplex PCR; the TCRdb copy retains only in-frame clones and omits some. This table holds 90,000 to 100,000 clones, 85% found once. This specimen consisted of peripheral blood, obtained 28 days after the second AZD1222 dose. Every receptor here comes from an adult who received the AZD1222 COVID-19 vaccine.

The V call is TRBV24-1, the J call TRBJ2-1, with D maybe TRBD2 (5 bases). Trimming shortened V by 4 bases and J by 5 bases, and 14 bases separated the two germline ends. The CDR3 contains 15 residues. CDR1 is KGHDR, CDR2 SFDVKD, per germline. The CDR3 coding sequence is TGTGCCACCAGTGACATCTCGGACTTAAACAATGAGCAGTTCTTC. Translating gives CATSDISDLNNEQFF.

This chain connects TRBV3-1 (or the pseudogene TRBV3-2) to TRBJ2-1, with no clear D. Trimming left V 4 bases short and J 2 bases short, with 12 bases between. Germline values: CDR1 LGHDT, CDR2 YNNKEL (reference sequence). This CDR3 is built from 15 residues. For the CDR3, the DNA is TGTGCCAGCAGCCGCGGCCTGCTAACCTACAATGAGCAGTTCTTC. Translating gives CASSRGLLTYNEQFF.

CDR3 loop: CASRRPGLRLFGEQFF. The CDR3, as DNA: TGTGCCAGCAGACGGCCGGGACTACGTCTTTTCGGTGAGCAGTTCTTC. The chain uses TRBV11-2 and TRBJ2-1, with TRBD2 matching over 7 bases. The CDR3 is 16 residues long. Germline assignment: CDR1 SGHAT and CDR2 FQNNGV. Germline trimming cut 6 bases from V and 9 bases from J; bases unmatched to any gene: 17.

This clone was recorded once. The rearrangement links TRBV19 to TRBJ2-3; the D is unclear. The CDR3 contains 15 residues. Germline V gene lookup returns CDR1 LNHDA and CDR2 SQIVND (reference sequence). Trimming removed 2 bases from V and 2 bases from J, with 11 bases in between. The CDR3 DNA reads TGTGCCAGTAGTATAAGATGGCAGGTCACAGATACGCAGTATTTT. This gives the protein CASSIRWQVTDTQYF.

The J gene is TRBJ1-5, the V gene TRBV24-1; no definite D call. Germline V lookup: CDR1 KGHDR, CDR2 SFDVKD. The V end lost 3 bases, the J end lost 2 bases, and 7 bases lay between the germline ends. The CDR3 is made up of 14 amino acids. The CDR3 nucleotides are TGTGCCACCAGTGATCCGGGAGGCAATCAGCCCCAGCATTTT. It yields the protein CATSDPGGNQPQHF.